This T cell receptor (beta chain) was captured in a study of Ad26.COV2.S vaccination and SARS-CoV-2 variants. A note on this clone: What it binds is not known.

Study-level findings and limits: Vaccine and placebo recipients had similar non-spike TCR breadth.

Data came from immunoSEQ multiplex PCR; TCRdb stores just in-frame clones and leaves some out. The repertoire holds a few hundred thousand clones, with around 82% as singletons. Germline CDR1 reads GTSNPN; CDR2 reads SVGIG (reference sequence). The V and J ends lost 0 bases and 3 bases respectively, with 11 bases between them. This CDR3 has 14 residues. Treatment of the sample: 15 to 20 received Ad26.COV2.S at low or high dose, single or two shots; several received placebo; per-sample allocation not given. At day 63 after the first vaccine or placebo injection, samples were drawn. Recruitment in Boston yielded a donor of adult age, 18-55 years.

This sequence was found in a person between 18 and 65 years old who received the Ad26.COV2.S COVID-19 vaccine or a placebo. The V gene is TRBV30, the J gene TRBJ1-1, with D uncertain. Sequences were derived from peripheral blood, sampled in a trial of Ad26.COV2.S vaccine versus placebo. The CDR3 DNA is TGTGCCTGGAGTGTACTGTTTGCGGACACTGAAGCTTTCTTT. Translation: CAWSVLFADTEAFF.